This TCR beta chain was obtained from a study of immune evolution from preneoplasia to lung adenocarcinoma. V gave up 3 bases and J gave up 6 bases, with 8 bases separating them. CDR1 is LNHDA, CDR2 SQIVND, per germline (reference sequence). The CDR3 has 12 residues. Measured with immunoSEQ multiplex PCR; TCRdb has only the in-frame clones, and not every one. This table holds over 30,000 clones, about 74% found once. The source material was FFPE invasive lung adenocarcinoma tissue. The receptor comes from a person between 60 and 70 years old with lung adenocarcinoma. This chain uses TRBV19 with TRBJ1-2; no clear D. Written as DNA, the CDR3 is TGTGCCAGTAGTATGGGATGGGATGGCTACACCTTC. Translating gives CASSMGWDGYTF. Full variable domain (remainder filled in from reference TRBV19 and TRBJ1-2): DGGITQSPKYLFRKEGQNVTLSCEQNLNHDAMYWYRQDPGQGLRLIYYSQIVNDFQKGDIAEGYSVSREKKESFPLTVTSAQKNPTAFYLCASSMGWDGYTFGSGTRLTVV.